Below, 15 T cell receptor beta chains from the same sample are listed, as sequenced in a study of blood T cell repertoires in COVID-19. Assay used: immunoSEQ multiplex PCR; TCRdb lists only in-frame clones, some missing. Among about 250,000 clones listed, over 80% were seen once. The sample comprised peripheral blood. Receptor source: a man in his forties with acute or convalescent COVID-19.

CDR3 nucleotide sequence: TGTGCCATCAGGGACAGGACTAACTATGGCTACACCTTC. Protein: CAIRDRTNYGYTF. V is TRBV10-3 and J is TRBJ1-2; 7 bases line up with TRBD1. Per the germline V gene, CDR1 is ENHRY and CDR2 is SYGVKD. Unmatched junction bases numbered 1, after V lost 6 bases and J lost 0 bases. The CDR3 totals 13 residues.

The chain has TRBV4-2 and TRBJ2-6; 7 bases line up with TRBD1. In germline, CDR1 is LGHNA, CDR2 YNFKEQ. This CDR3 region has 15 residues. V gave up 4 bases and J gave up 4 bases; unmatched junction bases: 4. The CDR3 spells CASSRDRAGANVLTF. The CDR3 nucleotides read TGTGCCAGCAGCCGAGACAGGGCAGGGGCCAACGTCCTGACTTTC.

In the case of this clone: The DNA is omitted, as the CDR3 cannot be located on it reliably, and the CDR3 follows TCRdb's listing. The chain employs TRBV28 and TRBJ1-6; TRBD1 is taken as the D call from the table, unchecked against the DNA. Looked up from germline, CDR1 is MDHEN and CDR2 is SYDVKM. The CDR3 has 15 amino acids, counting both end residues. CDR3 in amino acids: CASSLFGTGADWVHF.

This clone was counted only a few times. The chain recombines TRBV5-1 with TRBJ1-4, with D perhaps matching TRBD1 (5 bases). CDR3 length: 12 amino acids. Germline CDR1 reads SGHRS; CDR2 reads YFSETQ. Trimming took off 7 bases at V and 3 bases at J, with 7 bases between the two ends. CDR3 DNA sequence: TGCGCCAGCCGGGACTCTAATGAAAAACTGTTTTTT. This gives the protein CASRDSNEKLFF. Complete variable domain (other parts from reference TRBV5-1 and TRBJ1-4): KAGVTQTPRYLIKTRGQQVTLSCSPISGHRSVSWYQQTPGQGLQFLFEYFSETQRNKGNFPGRFSGRQFSNSRSEMNVSTLELGDSALYLCASRDSNEKLFFGSGTQLSVL.

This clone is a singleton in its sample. DNA for the CDR3: TGCGCCAGCAGCTTTTCACCAGGGTGGCCCACAGATACGCAGTATTTT. It is translated as CASSFSPGWPTDTQYF. The chain employs TRBV5-1 and TRBJ2-3, with a possible D match to TRBD1 (5 bases). V lost 2 bases, J lost 2 bases, and 15 bases lay in between. This CDR3 comprises 16 residues. Germline assignment: CDR1 SGHRS and CDR2 YFSETQ.

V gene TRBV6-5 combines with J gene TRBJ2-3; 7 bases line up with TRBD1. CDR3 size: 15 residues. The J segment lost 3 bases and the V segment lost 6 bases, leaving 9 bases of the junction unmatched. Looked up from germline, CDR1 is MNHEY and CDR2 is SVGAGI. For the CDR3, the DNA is TGTGCCAGCAGCGCAGACAGGGTTGGTACAGATACGCAGTATTTT. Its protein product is CASSADRVGTDTQYF.

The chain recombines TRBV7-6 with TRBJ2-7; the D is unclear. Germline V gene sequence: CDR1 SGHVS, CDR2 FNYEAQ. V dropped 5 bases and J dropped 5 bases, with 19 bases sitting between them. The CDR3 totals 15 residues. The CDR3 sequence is CASSAERRLNDEQYF. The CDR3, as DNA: TGTGCCAGCAGCGCAGAAAGGCGGTTGAACGACGAGCAGTACTTC.

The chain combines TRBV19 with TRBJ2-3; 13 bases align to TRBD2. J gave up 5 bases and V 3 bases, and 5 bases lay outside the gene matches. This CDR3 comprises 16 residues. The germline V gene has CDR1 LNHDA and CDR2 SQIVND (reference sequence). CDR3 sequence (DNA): TGTGCCAGTAGTATGCGGACTAGCGGGAGCTTAGATACGCAGTATTTT. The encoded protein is CASSMRTSGSLDTQYF. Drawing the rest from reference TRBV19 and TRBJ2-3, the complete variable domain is DGGITQSPKYLFRKEGQNVTLSCEQNLNHDAMYWYRQDPGQGLRLIYYSQIVNDFQKGDIAEGYSVSREKKESFPLTVTSAQKNPTAFYLCASSMRTSGSLDTQYFGPGTRLTVL.

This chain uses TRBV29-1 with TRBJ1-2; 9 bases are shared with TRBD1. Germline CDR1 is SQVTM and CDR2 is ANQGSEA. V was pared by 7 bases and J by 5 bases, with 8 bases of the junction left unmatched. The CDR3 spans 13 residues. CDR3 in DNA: TGCAGCGCCAGGACAGGGGATGGATATGGCTACACCTTC. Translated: CSARTGDGYGYTF.

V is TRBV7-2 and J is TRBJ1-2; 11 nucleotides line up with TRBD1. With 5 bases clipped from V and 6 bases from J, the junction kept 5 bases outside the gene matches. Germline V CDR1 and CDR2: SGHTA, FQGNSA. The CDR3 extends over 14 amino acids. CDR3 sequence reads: CASSPGQGENGYTF. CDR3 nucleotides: TGTGCCAGCAGCCCGGGACAGGGGGAGAATGGCTACACCTTC. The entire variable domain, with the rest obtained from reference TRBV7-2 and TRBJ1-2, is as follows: GAGVSQSPSNKVTEKGKDVELRCDPISGHTALYWYRQSLGQGLEFLIYFQGNSAPDKSGLPSDRFSAERTGGSVSTLTIQRTQQEDSAVYLCASSPGQGENGYTFGSGTRLTVV.

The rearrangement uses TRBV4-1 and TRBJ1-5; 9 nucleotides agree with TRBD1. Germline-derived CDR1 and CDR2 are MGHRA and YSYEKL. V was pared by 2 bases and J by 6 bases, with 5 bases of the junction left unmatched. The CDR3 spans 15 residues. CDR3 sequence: CASSQWGTGSQPQHF. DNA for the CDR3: TGCGCCAGCAGCCAATGGGGGACAGGGAGTCAGCCCCAGCATTTT.

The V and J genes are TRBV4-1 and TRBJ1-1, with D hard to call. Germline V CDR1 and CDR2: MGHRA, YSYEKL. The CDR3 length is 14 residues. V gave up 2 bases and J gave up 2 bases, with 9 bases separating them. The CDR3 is CASSQRGRNTEAFF. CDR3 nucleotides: TGCGCCAGCAGCCAACGTGGCCGAAACACTGAAGCTTTCTTT.

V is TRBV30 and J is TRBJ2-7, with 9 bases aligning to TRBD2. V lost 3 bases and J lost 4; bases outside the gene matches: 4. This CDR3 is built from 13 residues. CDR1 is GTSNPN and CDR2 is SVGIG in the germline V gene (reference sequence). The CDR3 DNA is TGTGCCTGGAGGAGGACTAGCGTTTACGAGCAGTACTTC. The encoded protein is CAWRRTSVYEQYF.

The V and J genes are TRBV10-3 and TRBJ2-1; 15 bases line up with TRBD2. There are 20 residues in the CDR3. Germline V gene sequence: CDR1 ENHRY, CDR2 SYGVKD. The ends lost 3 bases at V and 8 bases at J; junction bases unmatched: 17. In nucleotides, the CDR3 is TGTGCCATCAGTGAAGGGACTAGCGGGAGGAGGGGGGGCCGGCCATATGAGCAGTTCTTC. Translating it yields CAISEGTSGRRGGRPYEQFF.

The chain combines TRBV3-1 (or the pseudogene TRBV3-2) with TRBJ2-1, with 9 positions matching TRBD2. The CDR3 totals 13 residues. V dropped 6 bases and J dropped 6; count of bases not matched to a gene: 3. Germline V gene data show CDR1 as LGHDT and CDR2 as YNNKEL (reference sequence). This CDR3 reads CASRNSGSNEQFF. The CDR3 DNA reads TGTGCCAGCAGGAATAGCGGGAGCAATGAGCAGTTCTTC.